These 17 T cell receptor beta chains were sequenced from one sample in a study of cytomegalovirus exposure and HLA in healthy donors. The protocol was immunoSEQ multiplex PCR, while the TCRdb copy is restricted to in-frame clones and leaves out a portion. The sample has 52,000 or so clones; approximately 89% are singletons. Sequencing input: PBMCs. All receptors come from a woman younger than 35 in good health and CMV-seronegative.

The J gene is TRBJ1-1, the V gene TRBV14, with 7 bases fitting TRBD1. The length of the CDR3 is 13 residues. V was clipped by 4 bases and J by 7 bases; unmatched bases: 6. Germline values: CDR1 SGHDN, CDR2 FVKESK. The CDR3 DNA is TGTGCCAGCAGCCTTTTTGGGACAGATGAAGCTTTCTTT. Amino acid sequence: CASSLFGTDEAFF.

The chain is built from TRBV28 and TRBJ1-1; no definite D call. This CDR3 spans 15 amino acids. CDR1 and CDR2 from the germline V gene are MDHEN and SYDVKM. Trimming stripped 6 bases from V and 3 bases from J, with 17 bases between. Here the CDR3 DNA reads TGTGCCAGCAGACGCCGATCGGAGGTAGACACTGAAGCTTTCTTT. Translating gives CASRRRSEVDTEAFF.

The CDR3 reads CASSLGGGGPLYEQYF. The CDR3 DNA is TGTGCCAGCAGCTTGGGGGGGGGAGGCCCCCTCTACGAGCAGTACTTC. This chain joins TRBV5-5 and TRBJ2-7; TRBD2 agrees at 7 bases. The length of the CDR3 is 16 residues. The germline CDR1 and CDR2 sequences are SGHKS and YYEKEE (reference sequence). The V segment lost 0 bases and the J segment 3 bases; nucleotides outside the gene matches: 9.

This clone has a handful of counts. This chain links TRBV28 with TRBJ2-7; 12 bases map to TRBD1. CDR3 length: 15 amino acids. After removal of 5 bases from V and 5 bases from J, the junction contained 7 bases not matched to a gene. The germline CDR1 and CDR2 sequences are MDHEN and SYDVKM. CDR3 sequence: CASSTGRDRGHEQYF. The CDR3 nucleotides read TGTGCCAGCAGTACCGGCCGGGACAGGGGGCACGAGCAGTACTTC.

This rearrangement joins TRBV5-1 to TRBJ1-2; possible D gene TRBD1, 6 bases. This CDR3 has 12 amino acids. Germline V gene lookup returns CDR1 SGHRS and CDR2 YFSETQ. V lost 4 bases and J 8 bases, leaving 12 bases between the germline ends. The CDR3: CASSEQGTGYTF. Written as DNA, the CDR3 is TGCGCCAGCAGCGAACAGGGTACGGGCTACACCTTC.

CDR3 amino acids: CAWSRGVSNTGELFF. Here the CDR3 DNA reads TGTGCCTGGAGCCGCGGAGTTTCGAACACCGGGGAGCTGTTTTTT. The genes are TRBV30 and TRBJ2-2; the D is unclear. CDR3 length: 15 amino acids. Germline lookup yields CDR1 GTSNPN and CDR2 SVGIG (reference sequence). V lost 3 bases and J lost 0, with 11 bases in between.

The rearrangement links TRBV30 to TRBJ2-3; D uncertain. CDR3 size: 12 residues. V was pared by 4 bases and J by 4 bases, with 9 bases between. Germline V gene lookup returns CDR1 GTSNPN and CDR2 SVGIG (reference sequence). CDR3 protein: CAWILTSDTQYF. The CDR3 bases are TGTGCCTGGATTCTGACTTCAGATACGCAGTATTTT.

The genes are TRBV15 and TRBJ2-3; D is perhaps TRBD1 (5 bases). This CDR3 spans 15 amino acids. Germline V gives CDR1 LNHNV, CDR2 YYDKDF (reference sequence). V was cut by 2 bases and J by 2 bases, with 11 bases left in between. The DNA for the CDR3 is TGTGCCACCAGCAGACCCCAGGGATACACAGATACGCAGTATTTT. It encodes CATSRPQGYTDTQYF.

A few counts support this clone. The chain combines TRBV19 with TRBJ2-3; TRBD2 aligns across 12 bases. The CDR3 loop spans 15 amino acids. The germline CDR1 and CDR2 sequences are LNHDA and SQIVND (reference sequence). V trimming: 9 bases; J trimming: 10 bases; junction bases outside the gene matches: 14. This CDR3 is CASSSSGRAGGSQYF. The CDR3 coding sequence is TGTGCCAGCAGTTCTAGCGGGAGGGCCGGCGGATCGCAGTATTTT.

The chain joins TRBV5-4 to TRBJ2-7; D might be TRBD1 (6 bases). This CDR3 has 15 amino acids. V was shortened by 0 bases and J by 6 bases, with 16 bases between the two germline ends. Germline CDR1 SGHNT, CDR2 YYREEE (reference sequence). The CDR3 region has the DNA TGTGCCAGCAGCTTGGGGGGCAGGGGAATTTCCGAGCAGTACTTC. Its translation is CASSLGGRGISEQYF.

The chain couples TRBV6-8 to TRBJ2-7, with a possible D match to TRBD1 (5 bases). The germline V gene encodes CDR1 MNHGY and CDR2 SAAAGT. This CDR3 is built from 15 residues. V gave up 5 bases and J gave up 0 bases, with 14 bases separating them. The DNA for the CDR3 is TGTGCCAGCAGTAACCGCGGACACGGCTCCTACGAGCAGTACTTC. Protein sequence: CASSNRGHGSYEQYF.

The chain carries TRBV18 and TRBJ1-2; D call uncertain. CDR3 length equals 15 residues. V was cut by 0 bases and J by 4 bases, with 12 bases left in between. Germline CDR1 reads KGHSH; CDR2 reads LQKENI. CDR3 in amino acids: CASSPPVSRGYGYTF. The CDR3 coding sequence is TGTGCCAGCTCACCACCGGTTTCCCGCGGCTATGGCTACACCTTC.

The CDR3 loop reads CASSLQGSDTEAFF. The CDR3 coding sequence is TGCGCCAGCAGCCTCCAGGGTTCAGACACTGAAGCTTTCTTT. The V and J genes are TRBV5-1 and TRBJ1-1; possibly TRBD1 for D (5 bases). CDR1 is SGHRS and CDR2 is YFSETQ in the germline V gene. Trimming cost V 4 bases and J 3 bases, with 13 bases left between them. The CDR3 runs to 14 residues.

The chain links TRBV5-1 to TRBJ1-4, with D unclear. CDR3 length equals 14 residues. From germline, CDR1 is SGHRS and CDR2 YFSETQ. Trimming stripped 3 bases from V and 6 bases from J, with 12 bases between. The CDR3 is CASSSGEPYEKLFF. The DNA for the CDR3 is TGCGCCAGCAGCTCCGGGGAGCCGTATGAAAAACTGTTTTTT.

CDR3 sequence: CASSENGKLFF. Here the CDR3 DNA reads TGTGCCAGCAGTGAAAACGGAAAACTGTTTTTT. This chain uses TRBV6-1 with TRBJ1-4, with D uncertain. The CDR3 contains 11 residues. Trimming removed 2 bases at V and 10 bases at J, with 5 bases between. Per germline, CDR1 MNHNS and CDR2 SASEGT.

This sequence joins TRBV19 and TRBJ2-5; 14 bases are shared with TRBD2. Germline CDR1 reads LNHDA; CDR2 reads SQIVND (reference sequence). J gave up 2 bases and V 4 bases, and 3 bases lay outside the gene matches. This CDR3 has 16 amino acids. DNA for the CDR3: TGTGCCAGTAGTACGGGACTAGCGGGAGATCAAGAGACCCAGTACTTC. Translation gives CASSTGLAGDQETQYF.

The chain carries TRBV30 and TRBJ2-3, with a weak D call TRBD1 (6 bases). V was cut by 2 bases and J by 6 bases, with 24 bases left in between. This CDR3 is built from 17 residues. Germline assignment: CDR1 GTSNPN and CDR2 SVGIG (reference sequence). The CDR3 coding sequence is TGTGCCTGGAGTACCGTCGACAGGTTACCCGCCAAGGATACGCAGTATTTT. Translation: CAWSTVDRLPAKDTQYF.